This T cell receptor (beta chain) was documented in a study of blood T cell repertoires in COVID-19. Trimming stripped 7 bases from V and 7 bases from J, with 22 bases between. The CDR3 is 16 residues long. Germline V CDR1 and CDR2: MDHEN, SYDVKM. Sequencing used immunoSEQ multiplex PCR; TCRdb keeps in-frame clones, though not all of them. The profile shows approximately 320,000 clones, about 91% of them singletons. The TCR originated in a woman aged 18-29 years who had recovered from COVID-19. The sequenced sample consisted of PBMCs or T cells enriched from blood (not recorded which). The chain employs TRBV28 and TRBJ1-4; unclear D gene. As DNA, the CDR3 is TGTGCCAGCAAACCGCCTGTGGGAGGGATTGGTGAAAAACTGTTTTTT. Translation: CASKPPVGGIGEKLFF.